Below are 14 T cell receptor beta chains sequenced from a single sample in a study of cytomegalovirus exposure and HLA in healthy donors. Use of 60 Vbeta and 13 Jbeta primers characterized the PCR. Sequenced by immunoSEQ multiplex PCR; TCRdb stores in-frame clones only, minus some. The sample holds 150,000 to 200,000 clones, 75% to 80% seen once. The material sequenced was PBMCs. The source of these receptors is a woman aged 50 to 65 in good health and CMV-seropositive.

The CDR3 nucleotides are TGTGCCAGCCTCAAACAGGGCTCCCAGTTGGGCTACACCTTC. The encoded protein is CASLKQGSQLGYTF. J is TRBJ1-2 and V is TRBV27; D perhaps matches TRBD1 (6 bases). V lost 8 bases and J lost 8, with 21 bases in between. This CDR3 is 14 amino acids long. Germline V CDR1 and CDR2: MNHEY, SMNVEV (reference sequence).

J is TRBJ2-7 and V is TRBV10-2; 8 nucleotides line up with TRBD1. Germline trimming cut 6 bases from V and 6 bases from J; bases unmatched to any gene: 13. The V gene's germline CDR1 is WSHSY and CDR2 SAAADI. This CDR3 comprises 15 residues. Here the CDR3 DNA reads TGCGCCAGCAGCCTAACATCAGGGGGCAGGGGCGAGCAGTACTTC. Its protein product is CASSLTSGGRGEQYF.

The chain recombines TRBV4-3 with TRBJ1-2; D might be TRBD1 (5 bases). V shed 1 base and J shed 0 bases, with 9 bases lying between them. Germline loops: CDR1 LGHNA, CDR2 YSLEER. This CDR3 region has 15 residues. The CDR3 nucleotides are TGCGCCAGCAGCCAAGGTAGCAGGGCTAACTATGGCTACACCTTC. Translating gives CASSQGSRANYGYTF.

The chain is built from TRBV19 and TRBJ2-3; D may be TRBD1 (5 bases). From germline, CDR1 is LNHDA and CDR2 SQIVND (reference sequence). Deletions cut 10 bases from V and 2 bases from J, with 16 bases between. The CDR3 has 14 amino acids. CDR3 sequence (DNA): TGTGCCACCACTCGACAGAGGTTCACAGATACGCAGTATTTT. Translating it yields CATTRQRFTDTQYF.

The V and J genes are TRBV6-6 and TRBJ1-5; 8 positions agree with TRBD1. V gave up 2 bases and J gave up 8 bases; unmatched junction bases: 5. CDR1 MNHNY and CDR2 SVGAGI come from the germline V gene (reference sequence). The CDR3 totals 14 residues. The CDR3 loop reads CASSYPGQDKPQHF. The CDR3 region has the DNA TGTGCCAGCAGTTACCCGGGACAGGACAAGCCCCAGCATTTT.

The chain has TRBV11-2 and TRBJ2-7, with a possible D match to TRBD2 (5 bases). Germline loops: CDR1 SGHAT, CDR2 FQNNGV. The CDR3 length is 15 residues. Trimming pared 5 bases from V and 4 bases from J, leaving 18 bases between. In nucleotides, the CDR3 is TGTGCCAGCAGCAGAGGGAACCAGGCTCTTTACGAGCAGTACTTC. This codes for CASSRGNQALYEQYF.

The rearrangement uses TRBV6-5 and TRBJ1-3; D possibly corresponds to TRBD1 (6 bases). The CDR3 has 16 amino acids. V gave up 2 bases and J gave up 0 bases, with 11 bases separating them. Germline CDR1 reads MNHEY; CDR2 reads SVGAGI. The DNA for the CDR3 is TGTGCCAGCAGTTACGGGGGCAGACCCTCTGGAAACACCATATATTTT. Translation: CASSYGGRPSGNTIYF.

This clone has a handful of counts. The chain uses TRBV9 and TRBJ2-7; D might be TRBD2 (5 bases). Looked up from germline, CDR1 is SGDLS and CDR2 is YYNGEE. This CDR3 is 15 amino acids long. V was cut by 0 bases and J by 1 base, with 11 bases left in between. CDR3 in amino acids: CASSVDEGTSYEQYF. In nucleotides, the CDR3 is TGTGCCAGCAGCGTAGATGAGGGTACGTCCTACGAGCAGTACTTC.

The chain links TRBV9 to TRBJ2-3; 13 bases map to TRBD2. Germline V gene data show CDR1 as SGDLS and CDR2 as YYNGEE. The length of the CDR3 is 17 residues. J gave up 0 bases and V 3 bases, and 4 bases lay outside the gene matches. CDR3 region: CASSAGLAGASTDTQYF. The CDR3 region has the DNA TGTGCCAGCAGCGCTGGACTAGCGGGGGCGAGCACAGATACGCAGTATTTT.

V usage is TRBV14 and J usage is TRBJ1-1; 7 bases fit TRBD1. Germline assignment: CDR1 SGHDN and CDR2 FVKESK. The CDR3 length is 14 residues. Trimming at V came to 3 bases and at J to 5 bases, leaving 6 bases not matched to a gene. CDR3 sequence reads: CASSHRRGPTEAFF. The DNA of the CDR3 is TGTGCCAGCAGCCATAGAAGGGGGCCTACTGAAGCTTTCTTT. The whole variable domain, filled in from reference TRBV14 and TRBJ1-1, reads EAGVTQFPSHSVIEKGQTVTLRCDPISGHDNLYWYRRVMGKEIKFLLHFVKESKQDESGMPNNRFLAERTGGTYSTLKVQPAELEDSGVYFCASSHRRGPTEAFFGQGTRLTVV.

The V and J genes are TRBV11-2 and TRBJ2-5; 7 positions match TRBD2. Germline CDR1 and CDR2: SGHAT and FQNNGV. The CDR3 length is 15 residues. The junction had 13 bases not matched to a gene; V was cut back by 7 bases and J by 5 bases. DNA for the CDR3: TGTGCCAGCACCGATACAAGGTCGGGAGGTGAGACCCAGTACTTC. Amino acid sequence: CASTDTRSGGETQYF.

Points on this clone: Other DNA sequences within the sample encode an identical CDR3. The chain recombines TRBV29-1 with TRBJ1-1, with D uncertain. The CDR3 is 10 amino acids. From germline, CDR1 is SQVTM and CDR2 ANQGSEA. Trimming pared 7 bases from V and 1 base from J, leaving 4 bases between. In DNA, the CDR3 is TGCAGCGCCCAGAACACTGAAGCTTTCTTT. Its protein product is CSAQNTEAFF.

The chain links TRBV4-1 to TRBJ1-4; the match to TRBD1 covers 8 bases. In germline, CDR1 is MGHRA, CDR2 YSYEKL. The CDR3 contains 16 residues. After removal of 4 bases from V and 4 bases from J, the junction contained 8 bases not matched to a gene. CDR3 sequence (DNA): TGCGCCAGCAGCCGCCGATACGGGACAGGTAATGAAAAACTGTTTTTT. This sequence encodes CASSRRYGTGNEKLFF.

V is TRBV12-5 and J is TRBJ2-7, with TRBD2 identical over 9 bases. Germline V lookup: CDR1 LGHNT, CDR2 FRNRAP. This CDR3 spans 15 amino acids. The V segment lost 1 base and the J segment 2 bases; nucleotides outside the gene matches: 3. DNA for the CDR3: TGTGCTAGTGGTTTGGAGCGGGGGGTGACCTACGAGCAGTACTTC. Its protein is CASGLERGVTYEQYF. Full variable domain (outside the CDR3, taken from reference TRBV12-5 and TRBJ2-7): DARVTQTPRHKVTEMGQEVTMRCQPILGHNTVFWYRQTMMQGLELLAYFRNRAPLDDSGMPKDRFSAEMPDATLATLKIQPSEPRDSAVYFCASGLERGVTYEQYFGPGTRLTVT.